Each of the 15 T cell receptor beta chains below was sequenced from the same sample in a study of cytomegalovirus exposure and HLA in healthy donors listed by TCRdb under 2017. Libraries were made using the immunoSEQ multiplex PCR assay. For the multiplex PCR, a mixture combining 60 forward primers for TCR Vbeta segments and 13 reverse primers for TCR Jbeta segments was used. The table was pulled from immuneACCESS by TCRdb, which kept in-frame rearrangements only. Such tables lose some clones; where checked, under half of the loss comes from unresolved V genes, and the rest has no known cause. Here the sample has fewer than 200,000 clones; just under 80% occur a single time. In total, the top ten clones hold about 1.3% of the sample. The sample taken for sequencing was PBMCs. The receptors were gathered from a man aged 25-45 years in good health and CMV-seronegative.

The rearrangement uses TRBV9 and TRBJ1-2; a weak D match, TRBD1 (6 bases). The V end was cut by 0 bases, the J end by 2 bases, with 14 bases between. There are 16 residues in the CDR3. Germline lookup yields CDR1 SGDLS and CDR2 YYNGEE. CDR3 amino acids: CASSVARGAPNYGYTF. Written as DNA, the CDR3 is TGTGCCAGCAGCGTAGCTCGGGGGGCGCCCAACTATGGCTACACCTTC.

V usage is TRBV28 and J usage is TRBJ2-2, with TRBD2 identical over 8 bases. V shed 5 bases, J shed 4 bases, and the junction held 3 bases outside the gene matches. Germline V gene lookup returns CDR1 MDHEN and CDR2 SYDVKM. This CDR3 contains 14 residues. The CDR3 DNA follows: TGTGCCAGCAGTCAGACTAGCGCCACCGGGGAGCTGTTTTTT. Translated, it gives CASSQTSATGELFF.

The genes are TRBV7-3 and TRBJ2-4; 7 bases line up with TRBD1. This CDR3 spans 16 amino acids. Germline CDR1 reads SGHTA; CDR2 reads FQGTGA. V dropped 5 bases and J dropped 3; count of bases not matched to a gene: 10. Here the CDR3 reads CASSPDRDVGKNIQYF. CDR3 sequence (DNA): TGTGCCAGCAGCCCAGACAGGGACGTAGGCAAAAACATTCAGTACTTC.

This chain uses TRBV11-3 with TRBJ2-7; 9 bases fit TRBD2. Germline CDR1 SGHNT, CDR2 YENEEA. The J segment lost 0 bases and the V segment lost 0 bases, leaving 6 bases of the junction unmatched. The CDR3 sequence is 17 residues long. CDR3 protein: CASSLDGETSGSYEQYF. In nucleotides, the CDR3 is TGTGCCAGCAGCTTAGACGGGGAGACTAGCGGCTCCTACGAGCAGTACTTC.

The J gene is TRBJ2-5, the V gene TRBV28, with 7 bases fitting TRBD2. Germline CDR1 MDHEN, CDR2 SYDVKM. This CDR3 comprises 15 residues. V gave up 5 bases and J gave up 0 bases; unmatched junction bases: 6. In DNA form, the CDR3 reads TGTGCCAGCAGTCCCCCGGGGAGGGACCAAGAGACCCAGTACTTC. Translation: CASSPPGRDQETQYF.

The gene calls are TRBV7-6 and TRBJ2-2; D remains unclear. Germline values: CDR1 SGHVS, CDR2 FNYEAQ. Between the trimmed V and J ends, which lost 1 base and 1 base, there was a span of 10 bases. This CDR3 is 16 amino acids long. The CDR3 region is CASSLDNSRNTGELFF. CDR3 coding DNA: TGTGCCAGCAGCTTAGATAATTCCAGGAACACCGGGGAGCTGTTTTTT.

This clone was counted a single time. The rearrangement links TRBV6-5 to TRBJ1-2, with a weak D call TRBD1 (6 bases). Between the trimmed V and J ends, which lost 0 bases and 4 bases, there was a span of 15 bases. Germline assignment: CDR1 MNHEY and CDR2 SVGAGI. This CDR3 is built from 16 residues. The CDR3 DNA follows: TGTGCCAGCAGTTACTCGCGGGGGGCGCGAGGCTATGGCTACACCTTC. Protein sequence: CASSYSRGARGYGYTF.

The chain couples TRBV5-1 to TRBJ2-3; TRBD2 matches 10 bases. The ends lost 4 bases at V and 4 bases at J; junction bases unmatched: 12. Per germline, CDR1 SGHRS and CDR2 YFSETQ. The CDR3 length is 17 residues. CDR3 loop: CASSHEVASGGADTQYF. DNA of the CDR3: TGCGCCAGCAGCCACGAGGTCGCTAGCGGGGGCGCAGATACGCAGTATTTT.

The chain links TRBV10-2 to TRBJ2-7, with 9 bases that match TRBD2. The CDR3 has 12 amino acids. Losses at the gene ends were 7 bases for V and 6 bases for J; bases not matched to a gene: 4. Germline V gene lookup returns CDR1 WSHSY and CDR2 SAAADI. The chain's CDR3 is CASMRLAVEQYF. Written as DNA, the CDR3 is TGCGCCAGCATGAGACTAGCGGTCGAGCAGTACTTC.

The chain employs TRBV27 and TRBJ1-2, with 7 nucleotides matching TRBD1. V lost 5 bases, J lost 4 bases, and 16 bases stayed unmatched. The CDR3 spans 17 residues. From germline, CDR1 is MNHEY and CDR2 SMNVEV (reference sequence). The CDR3 spells CASSGRTGGAFGYGYTF. In nucleotides, the CDR3 is TGTGCCAGCAGTGGCAGGACAGGTGGAGCATTTGGCTATGGCTACACCTTC.

This clone came up once. In DNA, the CDR3 is TGTGCCAGCAGCTTAAGACAGGGGCCCTCACCCCTCCACTTT. It is translated as CASSLRQGPSPLHF. The chain employs TRBV7-3 and TRBJ1-6; TRBD1 matches at 8 bases. This CDR3 contains 14 residues. Germline loops: CDR1 SGHTA, CDR2 FQGTGA. Trimming at V came to 1 base and at J to 10 bases, leaving 3 bases not matched to a gene.

V gene TRBV5-1 combines with J gene TRBJ2-7; tentative D call: TRBD2 (5 bases). The germline gives CDR1 SGHRS, CDR2 YFSETQ. V gave up 3 bases and J gave up 5 bases, with 18 bases separating them. There are 15 residues in the CDR3. The CDR3 protein is CASSSSTRADDEQYF. CDR3 sequence (DNA): TGCGCCAGCAGCTCAAGCACGCGAGCGGATGACGAGCAGTACTTC.

The chain links TRBV19 to TRBJ2-5; D is perhaps TRBD2 (5 bases). The J call may be mistaken, given a closer DNA end match to TRBJ2-7. The CDR3 is made up of 18 amino acids. In germline, CDR1 is LNHDA, CDR2 SQIVND (reference sequence). The CDR3 sequence: CASSIKATAGPLIYEQYF. The CDR3 bases are TGTGCCAGTAGTATAAAGGCAACCGCGGGCCCGTTGATATACGAGCAGTACTTC.

The genes are TRBV5-4 and TRBJ2-1; 14 nucleotides line up with TRBD2. Per germline, CDR1 SGHNT and CDR2 YYREEE (reference sequence). The CDR3 has 17 residues. With V trimmed by 4 bases and J by 10 bases, 13 bases remained unmatched. CDR3 DNA: TGTGCCAGCAGCCCCGGTGGACTAGCGGGAGGTGTGGGGGAGCAGTTCTTC. Translating gives CASSPGGLAGGVGEQFF.

This clone was counted only a few times. The gene calls are TRBV18 and TRBJ1-2; D may be TRBD1 (6 bases). This CDR3 comprises 12 residues. The ends were cut back, 5 bases at V and 6 bases at J, with 10 bases in the middle. Germline lookup yields CDR1 KGHSH and CDR2 LQKENI. CDR3 in amino acids: CASSLQGDGYTF. CDR3 sequence (DNA): TGTGCCAGCTCATTACAGGGAGATGGCTACACCTTC.